This T cell receptor beta chain is drawn from a study of blood T cell repertoires in COVID-19. On the study more broadly: T cells, B-cell-depleted T cells, or PBMCs supplied cDNA or gDNA.

Authors' analysis steps: Reference gene primer amplification gave estimated nucleated cell counts. Repertoires were generated with immunoSEQ multiplex PCR, while TCRdb's copy carries only in-frame clones and drops some. D and trimming come from the DNA, and the V and J calls and clone size come from that table. The sample carries more than 60,000 clones, more than 90% recorded once. Sequencing used peripheral blood. The source is a woman of 80 years or more with active or convalescent COVID-19.

CDR3 DNA sequence: TGCGCCAGCAGCTCGACTAGCGACACCGGGGAGCTGTTTTTT. Translating it yields CASSSTSDTGELFF. The chain couples TRBV5-1 to TRBJ2-2; TRBD2 matches at 8 bases. The ends lost 3 bases at V and 3 bases at J; junction bases unmatched: 1. Germline assignment: CDR1 SGHRS and CDR2 YFSETQ. The CDR3 runs to 14 residues. Based on the CDR3 plus reference TRBV5-1 and TRBJ2-2, the full variable domain is KAGVTQTPRYLIKTRGQQVTLSCSPISGHRSVSWYQQTPGQGLQFLFEYFSETQRNKGNFPGRFSGRQFSNSRSEMNVSTLELGDSALYLCASSSTSDTGELFFGEGSRLTVL.